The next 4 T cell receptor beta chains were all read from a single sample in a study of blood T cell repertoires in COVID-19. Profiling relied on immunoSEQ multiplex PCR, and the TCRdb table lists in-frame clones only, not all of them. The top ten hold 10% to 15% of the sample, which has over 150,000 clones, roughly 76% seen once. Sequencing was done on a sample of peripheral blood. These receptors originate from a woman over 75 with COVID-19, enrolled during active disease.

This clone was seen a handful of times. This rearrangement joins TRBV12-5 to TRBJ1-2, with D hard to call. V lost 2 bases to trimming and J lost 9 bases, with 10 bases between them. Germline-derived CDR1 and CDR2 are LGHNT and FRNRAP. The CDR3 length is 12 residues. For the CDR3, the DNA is TGTGCTAGTGGTTTGCCCTACCATAGCTACACCTTC. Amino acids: CASGLPYHSYTF.

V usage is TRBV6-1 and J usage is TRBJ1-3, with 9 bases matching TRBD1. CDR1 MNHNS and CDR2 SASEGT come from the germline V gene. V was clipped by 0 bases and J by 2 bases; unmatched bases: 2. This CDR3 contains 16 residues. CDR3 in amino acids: CASSEAGTGTGNTIYF. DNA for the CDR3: TGTGCCAGCAGTGAAGCCGGGACAGGGACTGGAAACACCATATATTTT.

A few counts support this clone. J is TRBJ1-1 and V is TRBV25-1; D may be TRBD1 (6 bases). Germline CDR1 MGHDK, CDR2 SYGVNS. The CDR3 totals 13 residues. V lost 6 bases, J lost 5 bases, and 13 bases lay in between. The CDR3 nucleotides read TGTGCCAGCAGCCTCCAGACAGGAACTGAAGCTTTCTTT. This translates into CASSLQTGTEAFF.

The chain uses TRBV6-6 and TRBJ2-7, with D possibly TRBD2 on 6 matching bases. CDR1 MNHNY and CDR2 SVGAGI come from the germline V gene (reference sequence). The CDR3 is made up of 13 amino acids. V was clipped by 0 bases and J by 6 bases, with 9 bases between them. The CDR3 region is CASSYSKGGEQYF. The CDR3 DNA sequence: TGTGCCAGCAGTTACTCGAAGGGAGGCGAGCAGTACTTC.